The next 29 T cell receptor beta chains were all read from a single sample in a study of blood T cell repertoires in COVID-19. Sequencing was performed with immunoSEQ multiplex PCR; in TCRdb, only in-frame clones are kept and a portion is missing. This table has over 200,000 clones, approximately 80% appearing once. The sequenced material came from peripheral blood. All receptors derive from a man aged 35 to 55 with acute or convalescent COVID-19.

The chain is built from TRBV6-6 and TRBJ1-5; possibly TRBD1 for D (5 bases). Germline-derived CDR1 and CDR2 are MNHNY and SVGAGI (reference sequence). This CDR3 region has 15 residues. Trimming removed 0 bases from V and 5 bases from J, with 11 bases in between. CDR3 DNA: TGTGCCAGCAGTTACTCGCCGGAAGGGGATCAGCCCCAGCATTTT. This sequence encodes CASSYSPEGDQPQHF.

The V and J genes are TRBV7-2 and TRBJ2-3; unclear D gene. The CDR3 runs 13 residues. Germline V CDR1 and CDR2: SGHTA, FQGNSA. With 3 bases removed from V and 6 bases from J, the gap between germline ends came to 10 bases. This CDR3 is CASSFERADTQYF. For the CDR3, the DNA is TGTGCCAGCAGCTTTGAGAGAGCGGATACGCAGTATTTT.

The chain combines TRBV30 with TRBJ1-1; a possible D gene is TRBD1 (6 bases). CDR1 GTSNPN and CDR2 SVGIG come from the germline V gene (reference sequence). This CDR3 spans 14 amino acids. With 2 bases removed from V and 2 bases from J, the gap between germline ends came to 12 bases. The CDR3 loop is CAWSKGQANTEAFF. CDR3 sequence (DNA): TGTGCCTGGAGTAAGGGACAAGCAAACACTGAAGCTTTCTTT. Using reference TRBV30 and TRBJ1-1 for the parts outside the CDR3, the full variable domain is SQTIHQWPATLVQPVGSPLSLECTVEGTSNPNLYWYRQAAGRGLQLLFYSVGIGQISSEVPQNLSASRPQDRQFILSSKKLLLSDSGFYLCAWSKGQANTEAFFGQGTRLTVV.

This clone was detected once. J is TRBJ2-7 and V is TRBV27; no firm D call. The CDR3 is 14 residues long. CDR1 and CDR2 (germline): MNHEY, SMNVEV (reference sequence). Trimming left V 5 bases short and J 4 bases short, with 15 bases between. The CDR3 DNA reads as TGTGCCAGCAGTCCAACGCCCACCGGGTACGAGCAGTACTTC. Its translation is CASSPTPTGYEQYF.

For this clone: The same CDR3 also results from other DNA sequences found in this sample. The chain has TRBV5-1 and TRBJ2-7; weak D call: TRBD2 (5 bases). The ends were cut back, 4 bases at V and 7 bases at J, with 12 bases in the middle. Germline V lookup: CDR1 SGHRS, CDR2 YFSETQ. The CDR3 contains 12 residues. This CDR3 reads CASSLVGGEQYF. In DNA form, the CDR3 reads TGCGCCAGCAGCCTTGTGGGCGGGGAGCAGTACTTC.

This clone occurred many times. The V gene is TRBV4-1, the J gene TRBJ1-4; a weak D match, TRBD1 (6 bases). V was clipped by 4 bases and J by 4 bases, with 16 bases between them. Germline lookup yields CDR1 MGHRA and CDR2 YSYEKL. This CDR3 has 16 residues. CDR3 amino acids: CASSRSPGTSNEKLFF. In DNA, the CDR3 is TGCGCCAGCAGCCGCAGCCCAGGGACAAGTAATGAAAAACTGTTTTTT.

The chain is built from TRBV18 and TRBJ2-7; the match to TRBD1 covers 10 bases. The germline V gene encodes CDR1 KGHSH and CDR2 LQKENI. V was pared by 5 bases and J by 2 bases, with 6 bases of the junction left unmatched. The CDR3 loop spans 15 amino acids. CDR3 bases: TGTGCCAGCTCAGGAGCCGGGACAGGGGCCTACGAGCAGTACTTC. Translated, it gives CASSGAGTGAYEQYF.

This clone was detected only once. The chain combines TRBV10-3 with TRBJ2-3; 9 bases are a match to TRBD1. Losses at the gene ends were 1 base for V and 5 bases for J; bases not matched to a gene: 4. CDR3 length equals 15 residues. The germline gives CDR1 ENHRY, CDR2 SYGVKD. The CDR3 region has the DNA TGTGCCATCAGTGAGTTAGGACAGGGGAGAGATACGCAGTATTTT. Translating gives CAISELGQGRDTQYF.

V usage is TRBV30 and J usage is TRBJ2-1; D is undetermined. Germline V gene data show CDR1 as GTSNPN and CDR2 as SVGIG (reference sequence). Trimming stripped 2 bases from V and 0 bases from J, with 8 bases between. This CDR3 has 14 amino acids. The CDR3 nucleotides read TGTGCCTGGAGTCGAGTGAGCTCCTACAATGAGCAGTTCTTC. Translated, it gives CAWSRVSSYNEQFF.

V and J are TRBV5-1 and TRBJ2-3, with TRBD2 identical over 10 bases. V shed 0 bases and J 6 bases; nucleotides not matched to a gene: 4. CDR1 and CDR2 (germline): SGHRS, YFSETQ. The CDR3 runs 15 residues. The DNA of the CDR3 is TGCGCCAGCAGCTTGGAGCTAGCGGGAGTGGATACGCAGTATTTT. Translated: CASSLELAGVDTQYF. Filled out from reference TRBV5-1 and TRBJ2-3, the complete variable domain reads KAGVTQTPRYLIKTRGQQVTLSCSPISGHRSVSWYQQTPGQGLQFLFEYFSETQRNKGNFPGRFSGRQFSNSRSEMNVSTLELGDSALYLCASSLELAGVDTQYFGPGTRLTVL.

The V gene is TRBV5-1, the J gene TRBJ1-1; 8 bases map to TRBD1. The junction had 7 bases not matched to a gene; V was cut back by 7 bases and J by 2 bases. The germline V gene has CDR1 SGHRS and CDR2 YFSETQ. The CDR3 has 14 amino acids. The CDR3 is CASDWTGLNTEAFF. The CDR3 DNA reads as TGCGCCAGCGACTGGACAGGGTTAAACACTGAAGCTTTCTTT.

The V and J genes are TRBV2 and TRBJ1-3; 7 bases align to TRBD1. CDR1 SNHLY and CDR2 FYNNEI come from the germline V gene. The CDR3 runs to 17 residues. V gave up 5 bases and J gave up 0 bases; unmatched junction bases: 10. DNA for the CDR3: TGTGCCAGCAGTCGACAGGGACCCGCCGCCTCTGGAAACACCATATATTTT. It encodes CASSRQGPAASGNTIYF. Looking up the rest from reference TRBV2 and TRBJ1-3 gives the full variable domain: EPEVTQTPSHQVTQMGQEVILRCVPISNHLYFYWYRQILGQKVEFLVSFYNNEISEKSEIFDDQFSVERPDGSNFTLKIRSTKLEDSAMYFCASSRQGPAASGNTIYFGEGSWLTVV.

DNA for the CDR3: TGTGCCAGCAGGGACAGGGCGAGCTCTGGAAACACCATATATTTT. Translation: CASRDRASSGNTIYF. This rearrangement joins TRBV2 to TRBJ1-3, with 8 bases matching TRBD1. The germline CDR1 and CDR2 sequences are SNHLY and FYNNEI. Germline trimming cut 6 bases from V and 0 bases from J; bases unmatched to any gene: 4. The length of the CDR3 is 15 residues. The variable domain in full, with the rest retrieved from reference TRBV2 and TRBJ1-3, is EPEVTQTPSHQVTQMGQEVILRCVPISNHLYFYWYRQILGQKVEFLVSFYNNEISEKSEIFDDQFSVERPDGSNFTLKIRSTKLEDSAMYFCASRDRASSGNTIYFGEGSWLTVV.

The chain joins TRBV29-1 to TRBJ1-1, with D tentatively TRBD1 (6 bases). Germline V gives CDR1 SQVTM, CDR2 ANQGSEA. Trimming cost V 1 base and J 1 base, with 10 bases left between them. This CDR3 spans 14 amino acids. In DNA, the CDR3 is TGCAGCGTTGAAGTTACCAGGGGGAACACTGAAGCTTTCTTT. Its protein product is CSVEVTRGNTEAFF.

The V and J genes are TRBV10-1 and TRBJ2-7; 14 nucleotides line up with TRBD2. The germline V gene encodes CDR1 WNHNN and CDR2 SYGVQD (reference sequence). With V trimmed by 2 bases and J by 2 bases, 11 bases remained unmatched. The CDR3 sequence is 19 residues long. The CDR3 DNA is TGCGCCAGCAGTGAGCCTCAAGGACTAGCGGGAGGTGGGCCCTACGAGCAGTACTTC. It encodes CASSEPQGLAGGGPYEQYF.

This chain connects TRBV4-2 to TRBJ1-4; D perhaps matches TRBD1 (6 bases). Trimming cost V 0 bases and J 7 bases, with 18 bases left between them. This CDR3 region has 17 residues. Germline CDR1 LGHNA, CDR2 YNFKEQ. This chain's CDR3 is CASSQESSWQGSEKLFF. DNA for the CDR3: TGTGCCAGCAGCCAAGAATCGAGTTGGCAGGGGAGTGAAAAACTGTTTTTT.

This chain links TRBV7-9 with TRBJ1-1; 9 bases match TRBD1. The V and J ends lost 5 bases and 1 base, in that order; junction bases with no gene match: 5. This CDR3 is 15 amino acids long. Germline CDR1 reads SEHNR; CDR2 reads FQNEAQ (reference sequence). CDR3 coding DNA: TGTGCCAGCAGCCCCGGACAGGGGCCGAACACTGAAGCTTTCTTT. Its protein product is CASSPGQGPNTEAFF.

CDR3: CASSKAGDRVGEQYF. The CDR3 nucleotides read TGTGCCAGCAGCAAAGCAGGGGACAGGGTGGGCGAGCAGTACTTC. The chain uses TRBV6-6 and TRBJ2-7; 9 nucleotides match TRBD1. The length of the CDR3 is 15 residues. With 6 bases clipped from V and 6 bases from J, the junction kept 12 bases outside the gene matches. CDR1 MNHNY and CDR2 SVGAGI come from the germline V gene (reference sequence).

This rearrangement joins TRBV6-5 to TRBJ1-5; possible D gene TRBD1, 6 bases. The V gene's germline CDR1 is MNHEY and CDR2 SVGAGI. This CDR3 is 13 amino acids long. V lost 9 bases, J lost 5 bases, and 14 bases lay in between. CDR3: CASGKGGDQPQHF. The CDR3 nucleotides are TGTGCCAGTGGTAAAGGGGGGGATCAGCCCCAGCATTTT.

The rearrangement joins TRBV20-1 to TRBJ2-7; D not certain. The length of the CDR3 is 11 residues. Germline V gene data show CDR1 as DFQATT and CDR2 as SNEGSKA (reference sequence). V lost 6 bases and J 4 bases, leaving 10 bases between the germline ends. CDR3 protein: CSAQTGYEQYF. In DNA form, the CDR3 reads TGCAGTGCCCAAACCGGGTACGAGCAGTACTTC.

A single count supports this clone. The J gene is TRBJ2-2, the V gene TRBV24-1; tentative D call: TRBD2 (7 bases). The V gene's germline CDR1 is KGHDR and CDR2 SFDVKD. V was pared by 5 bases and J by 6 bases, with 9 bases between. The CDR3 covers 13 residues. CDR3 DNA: TGTGCCACCAGTGTAGGGGGGGCCGGGGAGCTGTTTTTT. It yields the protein CATSVGGAGELFF.

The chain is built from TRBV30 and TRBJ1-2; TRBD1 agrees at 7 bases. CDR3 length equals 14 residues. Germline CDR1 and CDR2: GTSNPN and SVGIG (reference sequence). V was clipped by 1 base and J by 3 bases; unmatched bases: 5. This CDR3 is CAWSGGGMHYGYTF. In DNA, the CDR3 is TGTGCCTGGAGTGGAGGGGGCATGCACTATGGCTACACCTTC.

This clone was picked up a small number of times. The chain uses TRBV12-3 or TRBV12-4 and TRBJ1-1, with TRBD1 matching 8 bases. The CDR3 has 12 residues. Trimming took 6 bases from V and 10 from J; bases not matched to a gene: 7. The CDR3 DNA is TGTGCCAGCAGCCCGGACAGGGTAAGAGCTTTCTTT. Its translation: CASSPDRVRAFF.

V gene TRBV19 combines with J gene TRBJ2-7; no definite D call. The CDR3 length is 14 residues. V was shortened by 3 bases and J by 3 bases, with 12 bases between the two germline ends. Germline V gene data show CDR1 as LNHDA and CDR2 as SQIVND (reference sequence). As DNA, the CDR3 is TGTGCCAGTAGTATGGCACCGGGTGGCTACGAGCAGTACTTC. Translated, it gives CASSMAPGGYEQYF. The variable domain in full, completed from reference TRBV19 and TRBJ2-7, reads DGGITQSPKYLFRKEGQNVTLSCEQNLNHDAMYWYRQDPGQGLRLIYYSQIVNDFQKGDIAEGYSVSREKKESFPLTVTSAQKNPTAFYLCASSMAPGGYEQYFGPGTRLTVT.

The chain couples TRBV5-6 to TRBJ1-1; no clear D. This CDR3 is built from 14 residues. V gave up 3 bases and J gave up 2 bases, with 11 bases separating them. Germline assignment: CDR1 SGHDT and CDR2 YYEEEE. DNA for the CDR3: TGTGCCAGCAGCTCCCCTCAGTATAACACTGAAGCTTTCTTT. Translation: CASSSPQYNTEAFF.

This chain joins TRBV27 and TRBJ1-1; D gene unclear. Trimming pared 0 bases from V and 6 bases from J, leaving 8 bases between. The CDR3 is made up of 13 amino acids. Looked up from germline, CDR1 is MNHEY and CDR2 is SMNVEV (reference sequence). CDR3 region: CASSLSRAAEAFF. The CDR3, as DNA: TGTGCCAGCAGTTTATCGAGGGCAGCTGAAGCTTTCTTT.

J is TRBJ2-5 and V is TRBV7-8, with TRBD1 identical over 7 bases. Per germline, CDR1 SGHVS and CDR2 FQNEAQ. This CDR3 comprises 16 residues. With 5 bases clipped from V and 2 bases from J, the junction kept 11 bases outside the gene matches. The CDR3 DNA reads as TGTGCCAGCAGCCCCCTGGGACAGAAACATCAAGAGACCCAGTACTTC. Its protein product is CASSPLGQKHQETQYF. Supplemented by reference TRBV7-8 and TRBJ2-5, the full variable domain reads GAGVSQSPRYKVAKRGQDVALRCDPISGHVSLFWYQQALGQGPEFLTYFQNEAQLDKSGLPSDRFFAERPEGSVSTLKIQRTQQEDSAVYLCASSPLGQKHQETQYFGPGTRLLVL.

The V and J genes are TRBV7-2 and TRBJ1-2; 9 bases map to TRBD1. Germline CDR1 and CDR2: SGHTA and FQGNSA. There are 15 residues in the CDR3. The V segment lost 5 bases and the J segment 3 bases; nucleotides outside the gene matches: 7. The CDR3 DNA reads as TGTGCCAGCAGCCAAGAACAGGGGGCACACTATGGCTACACCTTC. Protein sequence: CASSQEQGAHYGYTF.

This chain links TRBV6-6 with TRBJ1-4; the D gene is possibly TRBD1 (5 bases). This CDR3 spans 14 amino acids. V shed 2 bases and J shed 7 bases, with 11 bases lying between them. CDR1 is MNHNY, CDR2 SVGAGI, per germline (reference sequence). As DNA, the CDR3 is TGTGCCAGCAGTTACGAAAGGGGCGGTGAAAAACTGTTTTTT. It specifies CASSYERGGEKLFF.